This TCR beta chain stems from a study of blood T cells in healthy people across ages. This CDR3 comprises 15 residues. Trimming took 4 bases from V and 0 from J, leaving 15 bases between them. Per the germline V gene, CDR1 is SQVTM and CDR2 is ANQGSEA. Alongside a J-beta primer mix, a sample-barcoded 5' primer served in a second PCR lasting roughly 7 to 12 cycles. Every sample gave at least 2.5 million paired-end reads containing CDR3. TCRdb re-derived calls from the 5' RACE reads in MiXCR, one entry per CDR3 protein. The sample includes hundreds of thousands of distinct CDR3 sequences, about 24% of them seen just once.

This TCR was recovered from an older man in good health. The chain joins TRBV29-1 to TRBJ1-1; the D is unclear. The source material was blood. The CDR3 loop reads CSVGSGNGMNTEAFF. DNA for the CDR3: TGCAGCGTTGGGTCCGGGAATGGGATGAACACTGAAGCTTTCTTT.